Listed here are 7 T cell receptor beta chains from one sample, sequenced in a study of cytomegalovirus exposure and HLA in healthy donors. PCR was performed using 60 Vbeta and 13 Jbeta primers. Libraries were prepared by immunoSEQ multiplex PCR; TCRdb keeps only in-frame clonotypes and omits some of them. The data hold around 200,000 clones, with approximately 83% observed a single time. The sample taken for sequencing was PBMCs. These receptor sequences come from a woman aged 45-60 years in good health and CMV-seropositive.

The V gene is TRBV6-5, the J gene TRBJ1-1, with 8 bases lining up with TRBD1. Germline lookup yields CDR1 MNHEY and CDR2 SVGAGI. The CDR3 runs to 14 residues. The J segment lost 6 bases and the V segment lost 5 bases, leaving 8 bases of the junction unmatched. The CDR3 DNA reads TGTGCCAGCAGTACTTCTGACAGGGGCTCTGAAGCTTTCTTT. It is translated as CASSTSDRGSEAFF.

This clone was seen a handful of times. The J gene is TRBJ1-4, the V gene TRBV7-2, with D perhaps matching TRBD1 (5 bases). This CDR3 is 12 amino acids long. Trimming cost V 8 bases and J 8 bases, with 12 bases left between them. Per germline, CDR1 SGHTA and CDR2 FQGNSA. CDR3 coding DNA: TGTGCCAGCCATGGGGCCAACGAAAAACTGTTTTTT. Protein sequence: CASHGANEKLFF.

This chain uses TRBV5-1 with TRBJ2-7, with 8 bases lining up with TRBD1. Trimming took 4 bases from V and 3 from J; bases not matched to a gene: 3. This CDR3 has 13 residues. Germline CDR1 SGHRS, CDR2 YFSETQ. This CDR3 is CASSKGTGYEQYF. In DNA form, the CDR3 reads TGCGCCAGCAGCAAGGGGACAGGCTACGAGCAGTACTTC. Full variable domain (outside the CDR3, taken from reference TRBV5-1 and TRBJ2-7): KAGVTQTPRYLIKTRGQQVTLSCSPISGHRSVSWYQQTPGQGLQFLFEYFSETQRNKGNFPGRFSGRQFSNSRSEMNVSTLELGDSALYLCASSKGTGYEQYFGPGTRLTVT.

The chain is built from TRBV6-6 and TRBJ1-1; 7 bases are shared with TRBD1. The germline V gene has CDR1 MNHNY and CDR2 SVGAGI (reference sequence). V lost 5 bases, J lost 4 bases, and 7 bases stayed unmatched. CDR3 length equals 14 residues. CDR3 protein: CASSKITGATEAFF. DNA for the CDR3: TGTGCCAGCAGTAAGATAACAGGGGCCACTGAAGCTTTCTTT.

The CDR3 DNA follows: TGCGCCAGCAGCTTTGTCAACTTGAAGATCGGGACAGAAAGCGTAGAGACCCAGTACTTC. It encodes CASSFVNLKIGTESVETQYF. V and J are TRBV5-1 and TRBJ2-5; TRBD1 matches at 7 bases. Germline CDR1 SGHRS, CDR2 YFSETQ. The CDR3 length is 20 residues. Trimming removed 2 bases from V and 4 bases from J; junction bases left unmatched: 23. Full variable domain (rest looked up from reference TRBV5-1 and TRBJ2-5): KAGVTQTPRYLIKTRGQQVTLSCSPISGHRSVSWYQQTPGQGLQFLFEYFSETQRNKGNFPGRFSGRQFSNSRSEMNVSTLELGDSALYLCASSFVNLKIGTESVETQYFGPGTRLLVL.

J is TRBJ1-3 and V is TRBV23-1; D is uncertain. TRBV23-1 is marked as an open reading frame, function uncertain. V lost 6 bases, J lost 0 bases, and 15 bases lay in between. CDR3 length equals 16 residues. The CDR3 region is CASSPGRQDSGNTIYF. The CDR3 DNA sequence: TGCGCCAGCAGCCCAGGTAGGCAGGACTCTGGAAACACCATATATTTT.

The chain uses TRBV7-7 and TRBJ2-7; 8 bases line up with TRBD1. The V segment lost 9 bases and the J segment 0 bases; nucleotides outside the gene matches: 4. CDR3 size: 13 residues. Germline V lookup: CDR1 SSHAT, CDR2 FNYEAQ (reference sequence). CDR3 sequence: CASQGASSYEQYF. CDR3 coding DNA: TGTGCCAGTCAGGGGGCGAGCTCCTACGAGCAGTACTTC.